The rows below give T cell receptor beta chains drawn from one sample of a study of cytomegalovirus exposure and HLA in healthy donors. Method: immunoSEQ multiplex PCR; TCRdb's copy keeps in-frame clones and lacks some. The data contain around 160,000 clones, around 68% of them singletons. The source material was PBMCs. The receptor set was obtained from a woman in her forties in good health and CMV-seropositive. CDR3s include the opening cysteine and the closing phenylalanine or tryptophan. Each record gives: D gene, clone size, V gene, J gene, CDR3 protein, CDR3 DNA. D genes are given only for firm matches. Clone size, where shown, is once, few, many, or a class for clones that have expanded.

d_gene: NA; abundance: NA; v_gene: TRBV25-1; j_gene: TRBJ2-7; CDR3aa: CASSEGGGRSYEQYF; CDR3nt: TGTGCCAGCAGTGAAGGGGGCGGCAGATCCTACGAGCAGTACTTC
d_gene: NA; abundance: NA; v_gene: TRBV9; j_gene: TRBJ2-1; CDR3aa: CASSVGRGSGNEQFF; CDR3nt: TGTGCCAGCAGCGTAGGTAGAGGGAGCGGGAATGAGCAGTTCTTC
d_gene: NA; abundance: NA; v_gene: TRBV28; j_gene: TRBJ2-7; CDR3aa: CASGIIQDSYEQYF; CDR3nt: TGTGCCAGCGGAATAATACAGGATTCCTACGAGCAGTACTTC
d_gene: TRBD2; abundance: few; v_gene: TRBV2; j_gene: TRBJ2-4; CDR3aa: CAGQGGGNIQYF; CDR3nt: TGTGCCGGGCAGGGCGGGGGAAACATTCAGTACTTC
d_gene: TRBD2; abundance: NA; v_gene: TRBV28; j_gene: TRBJ2-3; CDR3aa: CASSLAGGRTDTQYF; CDR3nt: TGTGCCAGCAGTCTAGCGGGGGGGCGCACAGATACGCAGTATTTT
d_gene: NA; abundance: NA; v_gene: TRBV7-2; j_gene: TRBJ2-7; CDR3aa: CASSLGNGIPYF; CDR3nt: TGTGCCAGCAGCTTAGGTAACGGTATCCCGTACTTC
d_gene: TRBD1; abundance: NA; v_gene: TRBV2; j_gene: TRBJ2-5; CDR3aa: CASSQQGPQETQYF; CDR3nt: TGTGCCAGCAGTCAACAGGGGCCTCAAGAGACCCAGTACTTC
d_gene: TRBD1; abundance: NA; v_gene: TRBV7-9; j_gene: TRBJ2-3; CDR3aa: CASSYDREDTQYF; CDR3nt: TGTGCCAGCAGCTACGACAGGGAAGATACGCAGTATTTT
d_gene: TRBD2; abundance: few; v_gene: TRBV6-5; j_gene: TRBJ2-7; CDR3aa: CASSYILAGGPYEQYF; CDR3nt: TGTGCCAGCAGTTACATACTAGCGGGAGGGCCCTACGAGCAGTACTTC
d_gene: TRBD1; abundance: few; v_gene: TRBV6-5; j_gene: TRBJ1-1; CDR3aa: CASNQDRDTEAFF; CDR3nt: TGTGCCAGCAATCAGGACAGGGACACTGAAGCTTTCTTT
d_gene: NA; abundance: NA; v_gene: TRBV27; j_gene: TRBJ2-7; CDR3aa: CASSSPQGRGSYEQYF; CDR3nt: TGTGCCAGCAGTAGCCCTCAGGGGCGCGGGTCCTACGAGCAGTACTTC
d_gene: TRBD1; abundance: few; v_gene: TRBV7-8; j_gene: TRBJ2-7; CDR3aa: CASSPKGQPDEQYF; CDR3nt: TGTGCCAGCAGCCCTAAGGGACAGCCTGACGAGCAGTACTTC
d_gene: NA; abundance: NA; v_gene: TRBV29-1; j_gene: TRBJ1-1; CDR3aa: CSVVTGSTNTEAFF; CDR3nt: TGCAGCGTCGTAACAGGGTCCACGAACACTGAAGCTTTCTTT
d_gene: NA; abundance: NA; v_gene: TRBV28; j_gene: TRBJ1-5; CDR3aa: CASSLTWGRGNQPQHF; CDR3nt: TGTGCCAGCAGTTTAACCTGGGGTAGGGGGAATCAGCCCCAGCATTTT
d_gene: TRBD1; abundance: once; v_gene: TRBV4-3; j_gene: TRBJ1-6; CDR3aa: CASSQESETGHSPLHF; CDR3nt: TGCGCCAGCAGCCAAGAATCCGAGACAGGGCATTCACCCCTCCACTTT
d_gene: NA; abundance: NA; v_gene: TRBV2; j_gene: TRBJ1-1; CDR3aa: CARGDMNTEAFF; CDR3nt: TGTGCCAGGGGGGACATGAACACTGAAGCTTTCTTT
d_gene: TRBD2; abundance: NA; v_gene: TRBV6-5; j_gene: TRBJ2-1; CDR3aa: CASRGLAGAYNEQFF; CDR3nt: TGTGCCAGCAGAGGACTAGCGGGAGCCTACAATGAGCAGTTCTTC
d_gene: NA; abundance: NA; v_gene: TRBV15; j_gene: TRBJ2-3; CDR3aa: CATSRDQGPNLQGGTDTQYF; CDR3nt: TGTGCCACCAGCAGAGATCAGGGGCCAAATTTACAGGGAGGGACAGATACGCAGTATTTT
d_gene: NA; abundance: once; v_gene: TRBV4-3; j_gene: TRBJ2-2; CDR3aa: CASSQDLQGNTGELFF; CDR3nt: TGCGCCAGCAGCCAAGATTTACAGGGGAACACCGGGGAGCTGTTTTTT
d_gene: TRBD1; abundance: few; v_gene: TRBV5-1; j_gene: TRBJ1-1; CDR3aa: CASSTGTGGTEAFF; CDR3nt: TGCGCCAGCAGCACCGGGACAGGGGGCACTGAAGCTTTCTTT
d_gene: NA; abundance: NA; v_gene: TRBV6-5; j_gene: TRBJ1-3; CDR3aa: CASSPGRGVDTIYF; CDR3nt: TGTGCCAGCAGTCCCGGACGGGGGGTGGACACCATATATTTT
d_gene: NA; abundance: NA; v_gene: TRBV14; j_gene: TRBJ2-5; CDR3aa: CASSLRQQETQYF; CDR3nt: TGTGCCAGCAGCCTGCGACAGCAAGAGACCCAGTACTTC
d_gene: TRBD1; abundance: NA; v_gene: TRBV5-1; j_gene: TRBJ1-6; CDR3aa: CASSLDGTGGINSPLHF; CDR3nt: TGCGCCAGCAGCTTGGATGGGACAGGGGGCATTAATTCACCCCTCCACTTT
d_gene: TRBD2; abundance: NA; v_gene: TRBV28; j_gene: TRBJ2-7; CDR3aa: CASTPGVGTSGSYEQYF; CDR3nt: TGTGCCAGCACTCCAGGGGTGGGGACTAGCGGGAGTTACGAGCAGTACTTC
d_gene: NA; abundance: few; v_gene: TRBV27; j_gene: TRBJ1-1; CDR3aa: CASSTRLALNTEAFF; CDR3nt: TGTGCCAGCAGTACCCGATTGGCCCTGAACACTGAAGCTTTCTTT
d_gene: TRBD2; abundance: few; v_gene: TRBV5-1; j_gene: TRBJ2-1; CDR3aa: CASSPPALAGPFDEQFF; CDR3nt: TGCGCCAGCAGCCCCCCGGCCCTAGCGGGACCGTTTGATGAGCAGTTCTTC
d_gene: NA; abundance: NA; v_gene: TRBV4-1; j_gene: TRBJ2-5; CDR3aa: CASSQVLRADQETQYF; CDR3nt: TGCGCCAGCAGCCAAGTCCTCAGGGCAGACCAAGAGACCCAGTACTTC
d_gene: TRBD2; abundance: once; v_gene: TRBV7-8; j_gene: TRBJ2-5; CDR3aa: CASSPRPGLAGRNLQETQYF; CDR3nt: TGTGCCAGCAGCCCAAGACCGGGACTAGCGGGCCGGAACCTCCAAGAGACCCAGTACTTC
d_gene: NA; abundance: NA; v_gene: TRBV5-1; j_gene: TRBJ1-2; CDR3aa: CASSLAPDRGYGYTF; CDR3nt: TGCGCCAGCAGCTTGGCTCCGGATAGAGGCTATGGCTACACCTTC
d_gene: NA; abundance: once; v_gene: TRBV29-1; j_gene: TRBJ2-5; CDR3aa: CSVDRQGKGETQYF; CDR3nt: TGCAGCGTTGACCGGCAGGGTAAAGGGGAGACCCAGTACTTC
d_gene: NA; abundance: NA; v_gene: TRBV28; j_gene: TRBJ1-1; CDR3aa: CASTGTPVFTEAFF; CDR3nt: TGTGCCAGCACCGGGACTCCCGTTTTTACTGAAGCTTTCTTT
d_gene: NA; abundance: NA; v_gene: TRBV5-6; j_gene: TRBJ1-6; CDR3aa: CASSLAGNNSPLNF; CDR3nt: TGTGCCAGCAGCTTGGCAGGGAATAATTCACCCCTCAACTTT
d_gene: TRBD1; abundance: NA; v_gene: TRBV19; j_gene: TRBJ2-7; CDR3aa: CATSRQGRYEQYF; CDR3nt: TGTGCCACCTCAAGACAGGGACGCTACGAGCAGTACTTC
d_gene: NA; abundance: NA; v_gene: TRBV21-1; j_gene: TRBJ2-1; CDR3aa: CASSKGVQGQPYNEQFF; CDR3nt: TGTGCCAGCAGCAAAGGGGTGCAGGGCCAGCCATACAATGAGCAGTTCTTC
d_gene: NA; abundance: NA; v_gene: TRBV7-8; j_gene: TRBJ2-2; CDR3aa: CASSLLPGGEAGELFF; CDR3nt: TGTGCCAGCAGCTTGCTTCCTGGGGGCGAGGCCGGGGAGCTGTTTTTT
d_gene: NA; abundance: NA; v_gene: TRBV6-5; j_gene: TRBJ1-2; CDR3aa: CASSGGIYGYTF; CDR3nt: TGTGCCAGCAGTGGCGGGATCTATGGCTACACCTTC
d_gene: TRBD2; abundance: NA; v_gene: TRBV19; j_gene: TRBJ2-7; CDR3aa: CASSAGFLPGLASYEQYF; CDR3nt: TGTGCCAGTAGTGCAGGATTCCTCCCCGGACTAGCCTCCTACGAGCAGTACTTC
d_gene: NA; abundance: NA; v_gene: TRBV9; j_gene: TRBJ2-7; CDR3aa: CASSVGLDIRSYEQYF; CDR3nt: TGTGCCAGCAGCGTAGGATTGGACATCCGGTCCTACGAGCAGTACTTC
d_gene: NA; abundance: NA; v_gene: TRBV7-9; j_gene: TRBJ1-1; CDR3aa: CASSLQTENTEAFF; CDR3nt: TGTGCCAGCAGCTTACAGACAGAAAACACTGAAGCTTTCTTT
d_gene: NA; abundance: few; v_gene: TRBV6-5; j_gene: TRBJ1-1; CDR3aa: CASSYTRGEAFF; CDR3nt: TGTGCCAGCAGTTACACCAGAGGGGAAGCTTTCTTT
d_gene: NA; abundance: NA; v_gene: TRBV11-2; j_gene: TRBJ2-3; CDR3aa: CASSLLSSRSTDTQYF; CDR3nt: TGTGCCAGCAGCTTATTGTCTAGTCGGAGCACAGATACGCAGTATTTT
d_gene: NA; abundance: NA; v_gene: TRBV4-1; j_gene: TRBJ2-7; CDR3aa: CASSQVRDIYEQYF; CDR3nt: TGCGCCAGCAGCCAAGTCCGGGACATCTACGAGCAGTACTTC
d_gene: NA; abundance: NA; v_gene: TRBV9; j_gene: TRBJ2-7; CDR3aa: CASSVAPGSGYEQYF; CDR3nt: TGTGCCAGCAGCGTAGCCCCCGGGTCCGGCTACGAGCAGTACTTC
d_gene: NA; abundance: NA; v_gene: TRBV6-6; j_gene: TRBJ1-3; CDR3aa: CASTPDSGNTIYF; CDR3nt: TGTGCCAGCACCCCGGACAGCGGAAACACCATATATTTT
d_gene: NA; abundance: NA; v_gene: TRBV28; j_gene: TRBJ2-3; CDR3aa: CASRDLFITDTQYF; CDR3nt: TGTGCCAGCAGGGACTTGTTTATCACAGATACGCAGTATTTT
d_gene: NA; abundance: NA; v_gene: TRBV5-4; j_gene: TRBJ2-5; CDR3aa: CASSGGAVVQETQYF; CDR3nt: TGTGCCAGCAGCGGGGGGGCGGTTGTTCAAGAGACCCAGTACTTC
d_gene: NA; abundance: NA; v_gene: TRBV7-9; j_gene: TRBJ1-4; CDR3aa: CASSLAPGHDNEKLFF; CDR3nt: TGTGCCAGCAGCTTAGCTCCGGGACACGATAATGAAAAACTGTTTTTT
d_gene: NA; abundance: NA; v_gene: TRBV7-8; j_gene: TRBJ1-2; CDR3aa: CASSPGAGSWGYGYTF; CDR3nt: TGTGCCAGCAGCCCAGGGGCCGGCTCTTGGGGCTATGGCTACACCTTC
d_gene: NA; abundance: NA; v_gene: TRBV19; j_gene: TRBJ2-5; CDR3aa: CASSQLRRVWGEETQYF; CDR3nt: TGTGCCAGTTCTCAACTTAGAAGGGTATGGGGGGAAGAGACCCAGTACTTC
d_gene: NA; abundance: NA; v_gene: TRBV12-2; j_gene: TRBJ2-3; CDR3aa: CASRLELAGGQVTGDTQYF; CDR3nt: TGTGCAAGTCGCTTAGAACTAGCGGGGGGGCAGGTAACAGGAGATACGCAGTATTTT
d_gene: TRBD2; abundance: NA; v_gene: TRBV7-2; j_gene: TRBJ2-5; CDR3aa: CASSSPGLASQETQYF; CDR3nt: TGTGCCAGCAGCTCACCAGGACTAGCGAGCCAAGAGACCCAGTACTTC
d_gene: TRBD1; abundance: few; v_gene: TRBV7-2; j_gene: TRBJ2-1; CDR3aa: CASRIHTGGNNEQFF; CDR3nt: TGTGCCAGCAGAATACATACAGGGGGGAACAATGAGCAGTTCTTC
d_gene: NA; abundance: NA; v_gene: TRBV5-3; j_gene: TRBJ2-7; CDR3aa: CARSSDRGGASEQYF; CDR3nt: TGTGCCAGAAGTTCCGACCGCGGAGGGGCCTCCGAGCAGTACTTC
d_gene: TRBD1; abundance: few; v_gene: TRBV28; j_gene: TRBJ1-5; CDR3aa: CASSFGDRGSNQPQHF; CDR3nt: TGTGCCAGCAGTTTTGGGGACAGGGGAAGCAATCAGCCCCAGCATTTT
d_gene: TRBD1; abundance: once; v_gene: TRBV19; j_gene: TRBJ1-1; CDR3aa: CASSIGGTGLFYTEAFF; CDR3nt: TGTGCCAGTAGTATAGGAGGGACAGGTCTATTTTACACTGAAGCTTTCTTT
d_gene: TRBD2; abundance: few; v_gene: TRBV27; j_gene: TRBJ2-3; CDR3aa: CASSLRSGKRERGTDTQYF; CDR3nt: TGTGCCAGCAGTTTAAGGTCCGGCAAGCGGGAGAGAGGCACAGATACGCAGTATTTT
d_gene: TRBD2; abundance: NA; v_gene: TRBV28; j_gene: TRBJ2-7; CDR3aa: CASSTPDGGTTNEQYF; CDR3nt: TGTGCCAGCAGTACGCCAGATGGGGGGACTACCAACGAGCAGTACTTC
d_gene: TRBD2; abundance: NA; v_gene: TRBV4-1; j_gene: TRBJ2-2; CDR3aa: CASSQVLAGGKNTGELFF; CDR3nt: TGCGCCAGCAGCCAAGTGCTAGCGGGGGGGAAGAACACCGGGGAGCTGTTTTTT
d_gene: NA; abundance: NA; v_gene: TRBV28; j_gene: TRBJ2-3; CDR3aa: CASLDGSRIDTQYF; CDR3nt: TGTGCCAGTCTGGACGGGAGTAGGATAGATACGCAGTATTTT
d_gene: TRBD1; abundance: NA; v_gene: TRBV2; j_gene: TRBJ1-5; CDR3aa: CASSGQGGNQPQHF; CDR3nt: TGTGCCAGCAGTGGACAGGGGGGCAATCAGCCCCAGCATTTT